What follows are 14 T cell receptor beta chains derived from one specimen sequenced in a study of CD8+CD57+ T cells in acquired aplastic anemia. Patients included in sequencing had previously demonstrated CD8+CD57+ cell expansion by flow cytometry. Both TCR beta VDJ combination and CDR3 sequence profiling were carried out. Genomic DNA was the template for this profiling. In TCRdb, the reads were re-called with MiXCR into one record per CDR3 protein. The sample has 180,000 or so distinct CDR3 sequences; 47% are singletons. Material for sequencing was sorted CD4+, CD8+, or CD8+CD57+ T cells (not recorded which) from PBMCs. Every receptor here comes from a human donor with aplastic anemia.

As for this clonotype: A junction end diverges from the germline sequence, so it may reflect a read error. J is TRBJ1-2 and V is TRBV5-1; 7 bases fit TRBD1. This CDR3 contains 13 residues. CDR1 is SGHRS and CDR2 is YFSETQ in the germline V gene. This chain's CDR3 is CASRAGTDYGCTF. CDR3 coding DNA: TGCGCCAGCAGGGCCGGGACAGACTATGGCTGCACCTTC.

The CDR3: CASKRHTEEKLFF. The CDR3 nucleotides read TGTGCCAGCAAACGACATACCGAGGAAAAACTGTTTTTT. The chain couples TRBV28 to TRBJ1-4, with unresolved D. Germline loops: CDR1 MDHEN, CDR2 SYDVKM. CDR3 length equals 13 residues. V was clipped by 7 bases and J by 8 bases, with 14 bases between them.

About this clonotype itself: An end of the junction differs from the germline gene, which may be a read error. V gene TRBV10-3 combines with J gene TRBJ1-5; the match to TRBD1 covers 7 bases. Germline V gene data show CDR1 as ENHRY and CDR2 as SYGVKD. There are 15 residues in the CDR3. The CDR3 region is CAIRMTGTGNEPQHF. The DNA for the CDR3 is TGTGCCATCAGAATGACAGGGACTGGCAATGAGCCCCAGCATTTT.

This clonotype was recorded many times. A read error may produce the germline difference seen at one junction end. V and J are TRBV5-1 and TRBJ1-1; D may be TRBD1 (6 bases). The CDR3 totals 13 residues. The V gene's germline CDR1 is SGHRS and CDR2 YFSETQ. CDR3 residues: CVSHRDTNTEAFF. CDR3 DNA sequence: TGCGTCAGCCACAGGGACACGAACACTGAAGCTTTCTTT.

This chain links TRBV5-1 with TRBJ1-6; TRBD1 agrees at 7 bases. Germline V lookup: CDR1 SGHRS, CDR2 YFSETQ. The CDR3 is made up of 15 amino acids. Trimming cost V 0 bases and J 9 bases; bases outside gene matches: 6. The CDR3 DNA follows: TGCGCCAGCAGCTTGGCATGGGACAGATTTTCACCCCTCCACTTT. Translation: CASSLAWDRFSPLHF.

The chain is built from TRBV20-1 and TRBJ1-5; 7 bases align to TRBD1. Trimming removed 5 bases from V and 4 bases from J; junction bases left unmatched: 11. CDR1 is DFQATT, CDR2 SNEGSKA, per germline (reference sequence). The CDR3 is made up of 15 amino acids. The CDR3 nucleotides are TGCAGTGCTCGAAACCCTGGACAGGCGAATCAGCCCCAGCATTTT. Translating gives CSARNPGQANQPQHF.

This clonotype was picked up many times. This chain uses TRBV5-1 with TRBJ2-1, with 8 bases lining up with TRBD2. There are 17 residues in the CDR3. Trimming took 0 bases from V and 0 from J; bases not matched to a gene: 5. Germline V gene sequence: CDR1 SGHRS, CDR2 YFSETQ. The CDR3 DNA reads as TGCGCCAGCAGCTTGGGAGGCGGGGGGAGCTCCTACAATGAGCAGTTCTTC. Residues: CASSLGGGGSSYNEQFF.

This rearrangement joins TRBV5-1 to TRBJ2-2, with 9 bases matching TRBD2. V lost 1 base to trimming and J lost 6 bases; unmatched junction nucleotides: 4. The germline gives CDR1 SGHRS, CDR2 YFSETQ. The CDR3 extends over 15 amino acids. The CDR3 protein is CASSLLAGDAGELFF. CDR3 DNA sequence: TGCGCCAGCAGCTTGTTAGCGGGAGATGCCGGGGAGCTGTTTTTT.

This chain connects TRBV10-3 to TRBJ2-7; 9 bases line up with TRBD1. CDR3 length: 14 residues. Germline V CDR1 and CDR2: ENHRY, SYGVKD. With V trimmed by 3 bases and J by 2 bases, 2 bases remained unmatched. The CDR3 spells CAISEGDRAYEQYF. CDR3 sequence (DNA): TGTGCCATCAGTGAAGGGGACAGGGCCTACGAGCAGTACTTC.

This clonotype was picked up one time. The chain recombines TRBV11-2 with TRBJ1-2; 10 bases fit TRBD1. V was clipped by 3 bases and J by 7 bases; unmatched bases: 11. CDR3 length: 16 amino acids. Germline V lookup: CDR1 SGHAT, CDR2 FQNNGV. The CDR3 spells CASSFGTGVLSTGYTF. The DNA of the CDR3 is TGTGCCAGCAGCTTCGGGACAGGGGTTCTGTCGACTGGCTACACCTTC.

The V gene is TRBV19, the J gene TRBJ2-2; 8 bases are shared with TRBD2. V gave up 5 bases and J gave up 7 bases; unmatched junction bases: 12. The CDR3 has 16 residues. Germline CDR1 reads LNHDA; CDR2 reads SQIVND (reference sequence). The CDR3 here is CASSSPGGSGGGELFF. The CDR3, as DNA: TGTGCCAGTAGTTCACCCGGCGGGAGCGGGGGCGGGGAGCTGTTTTTT.

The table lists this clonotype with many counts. The CDR3: CASSSDRGPTYNSPLHF. CDR3 DNA: TGTGCCAGTAGTTCGGACAGGGGGCCTACATATAATTCACCCCTCCACTTT. The chain employs TRBV19 and TRBJ1-6; TRBD1 aligns across 11 bases. The CDR3 loop spans 17 amino acids. Per germline, CDR1 LNHDA and CDR2 SQIVND (reference sequence). V trimming: 5 bases; J trimming: 4 bases; junction bases outside the gene matches: 7.

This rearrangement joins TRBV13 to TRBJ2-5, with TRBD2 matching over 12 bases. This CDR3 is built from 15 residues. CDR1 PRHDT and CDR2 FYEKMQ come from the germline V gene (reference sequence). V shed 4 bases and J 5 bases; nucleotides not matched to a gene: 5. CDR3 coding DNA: TGTGCCAGCAGCTCCCGGACTAGCGGGGTTGAGACCCAGTACTTC. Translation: CASSSRTSGVETQYF.

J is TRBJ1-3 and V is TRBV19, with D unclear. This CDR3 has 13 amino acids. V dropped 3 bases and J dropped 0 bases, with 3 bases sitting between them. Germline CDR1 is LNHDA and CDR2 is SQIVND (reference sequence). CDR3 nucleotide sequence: TGTGCCAGTAGTATGCTCTCTGGAAACACCATATATTTT. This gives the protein CASSMLSGNTIYF.